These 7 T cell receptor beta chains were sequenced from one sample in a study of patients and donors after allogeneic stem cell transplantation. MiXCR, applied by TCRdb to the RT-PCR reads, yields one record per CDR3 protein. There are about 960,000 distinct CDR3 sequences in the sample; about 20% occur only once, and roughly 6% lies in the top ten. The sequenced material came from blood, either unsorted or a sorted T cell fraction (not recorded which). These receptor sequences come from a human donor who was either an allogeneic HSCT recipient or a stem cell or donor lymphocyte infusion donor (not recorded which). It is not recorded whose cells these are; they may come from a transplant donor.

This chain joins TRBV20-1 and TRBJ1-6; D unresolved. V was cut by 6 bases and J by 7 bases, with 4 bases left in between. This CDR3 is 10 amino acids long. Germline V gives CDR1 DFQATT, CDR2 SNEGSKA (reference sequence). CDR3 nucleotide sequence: TGCAGTGCCAGAAATTCACCCCTCCACTTT. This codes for CSARNSPLHF.

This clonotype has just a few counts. CDR3 DNA sequence: TGCGCCAGCAGACATTACCACAAAAGACAGGGGCAATGGGGGACGAACACTGAAGCTTTCTTT. As protein: CASRHYHKRQGQWGTNTEAFF. The V call is TRBV5-1, the J call TRBJ1-1; 8 nucleotides align to TRBD1. CDR3 length equals 21 residues. The germline V gene encodes CDR1 SGHRS and CDR2 YFSETQ. V was clipped by 5 bases and J by 1 base; unmatched bases: 25.

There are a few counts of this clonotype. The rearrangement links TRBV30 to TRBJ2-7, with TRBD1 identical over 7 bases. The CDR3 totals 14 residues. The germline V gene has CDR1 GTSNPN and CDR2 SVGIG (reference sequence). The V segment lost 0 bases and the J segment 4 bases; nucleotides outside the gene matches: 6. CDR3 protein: CAWSVQGISYEQYF. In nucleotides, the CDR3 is TGTGCCTGGAGTGTACAGGGGATTAGTTACGAGCAGTACTTC.

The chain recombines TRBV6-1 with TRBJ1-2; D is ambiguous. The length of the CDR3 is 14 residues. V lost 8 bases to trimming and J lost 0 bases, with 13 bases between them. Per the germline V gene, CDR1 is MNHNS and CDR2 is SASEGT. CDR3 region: CASGQGFSNYGYTF. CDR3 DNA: TGTGCCAGCGGTCAAGGGTTCTCTAACTATGGCTACACCTTC.

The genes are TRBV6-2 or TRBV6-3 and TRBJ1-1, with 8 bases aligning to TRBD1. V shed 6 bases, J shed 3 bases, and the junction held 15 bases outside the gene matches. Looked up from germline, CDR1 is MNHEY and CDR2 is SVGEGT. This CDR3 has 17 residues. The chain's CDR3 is CASRASGQAWRDTEAFF. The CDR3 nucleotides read TGTGCCAGCAGAGCCTCGGGACAGGCTTGGAGGGACACTGAAGCTTTCTTT.

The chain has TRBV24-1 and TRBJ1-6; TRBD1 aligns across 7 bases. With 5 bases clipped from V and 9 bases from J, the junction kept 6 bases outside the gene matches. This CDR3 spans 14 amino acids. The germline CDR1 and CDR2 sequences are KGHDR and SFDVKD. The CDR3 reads CATSGGQSSSPLHF. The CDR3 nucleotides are TGTGCCACCAGTGGGGGACAGTCATCTTCACCCCTCCACTTT.

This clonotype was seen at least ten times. For the CDR3, the DNA is TGTGCCAGCAGCGTAGAAACCCGGGGGAATGAGCAGTTCTTC. Residues: CASSVETRGNEQFF. The genes are TRBV9 and TRBJ2-1; D is perhaps TRBD2 (6 bases). Trimming shortened V by 0 bases and J by 7 bases, and 11 bases separated the two germline ends. The CDR3 totals 14 residues. CDR1 is SGDLS, CDR2 YYNGEE, per germline.